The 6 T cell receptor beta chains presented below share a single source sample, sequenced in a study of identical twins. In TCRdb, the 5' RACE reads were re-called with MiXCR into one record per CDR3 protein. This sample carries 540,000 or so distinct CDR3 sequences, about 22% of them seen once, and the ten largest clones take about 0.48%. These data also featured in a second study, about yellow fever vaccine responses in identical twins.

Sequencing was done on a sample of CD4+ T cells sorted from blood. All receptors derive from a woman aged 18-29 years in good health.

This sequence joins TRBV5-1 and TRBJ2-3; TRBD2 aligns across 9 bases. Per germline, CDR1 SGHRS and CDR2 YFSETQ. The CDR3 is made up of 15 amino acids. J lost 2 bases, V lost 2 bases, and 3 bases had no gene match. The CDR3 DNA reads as TGCGCCAGCAGCTTCGCTAGCGGGGTCACAGATACGCAGTATTTT. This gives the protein CASSFASGVTDTQYF.

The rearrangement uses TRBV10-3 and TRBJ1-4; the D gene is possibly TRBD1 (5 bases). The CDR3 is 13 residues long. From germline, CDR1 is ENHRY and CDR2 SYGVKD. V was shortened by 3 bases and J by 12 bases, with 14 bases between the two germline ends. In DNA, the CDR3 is TGTGCCATCAGTGATCGTGACAGTGGCCAACTGTTTTTT. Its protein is CAISDRDSGQLFF.

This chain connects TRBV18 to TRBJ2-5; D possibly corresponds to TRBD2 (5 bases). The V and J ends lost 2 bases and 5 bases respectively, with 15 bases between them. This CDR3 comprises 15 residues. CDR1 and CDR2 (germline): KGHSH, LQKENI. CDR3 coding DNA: TGTGCCAGCTCACCAACCACTAGGCTGGGCGAGACCCAGTACTTC. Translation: CASSPTTRLGETQYF.

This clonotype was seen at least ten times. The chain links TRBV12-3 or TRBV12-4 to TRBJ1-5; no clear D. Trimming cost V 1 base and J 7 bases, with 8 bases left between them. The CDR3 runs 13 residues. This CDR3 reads CASSLGRSQPQHF. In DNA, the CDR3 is TGTGCCAGCAGTTTAGGTCGAAGCCAGCCCCAGCATTTT.

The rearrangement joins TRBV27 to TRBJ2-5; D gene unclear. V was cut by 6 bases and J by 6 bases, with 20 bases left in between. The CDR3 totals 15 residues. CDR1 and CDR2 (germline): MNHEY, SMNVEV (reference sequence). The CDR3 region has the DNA TGTGCCAGCAGCCCTGAAGAGTACTCCACGAAGACCCAGTACTTC. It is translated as CASSPEEYSTKTQYF.

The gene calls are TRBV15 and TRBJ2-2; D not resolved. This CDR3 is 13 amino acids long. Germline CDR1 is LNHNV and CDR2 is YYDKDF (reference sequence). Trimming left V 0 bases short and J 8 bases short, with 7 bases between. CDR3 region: CATSRERSGELFF. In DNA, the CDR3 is TGTGCCACCAGCAGAGAACGGTCGGGGGAGCTGTTTTTT.